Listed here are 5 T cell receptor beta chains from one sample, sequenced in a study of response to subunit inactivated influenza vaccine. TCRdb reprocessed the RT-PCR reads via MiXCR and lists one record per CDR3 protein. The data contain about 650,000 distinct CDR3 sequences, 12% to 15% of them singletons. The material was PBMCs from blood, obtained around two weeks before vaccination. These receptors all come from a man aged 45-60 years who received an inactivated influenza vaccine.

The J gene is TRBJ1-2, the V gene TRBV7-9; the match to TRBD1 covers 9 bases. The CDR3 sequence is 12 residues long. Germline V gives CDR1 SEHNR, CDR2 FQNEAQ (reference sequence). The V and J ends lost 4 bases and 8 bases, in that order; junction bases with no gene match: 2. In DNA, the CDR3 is TGTGCCAGCAGCTGGGACAGGGAGGGCTACACCTTC. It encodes CASSWDREGYTF.

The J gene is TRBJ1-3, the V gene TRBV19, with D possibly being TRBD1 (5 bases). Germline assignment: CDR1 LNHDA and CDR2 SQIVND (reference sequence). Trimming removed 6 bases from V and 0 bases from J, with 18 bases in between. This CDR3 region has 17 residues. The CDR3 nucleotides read TGTGCCAGTAGCAGGACCGGCCCGGGACGCTCTGGAAACACCATATATTTT. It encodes CASSRTGPGRSGNTIYF.

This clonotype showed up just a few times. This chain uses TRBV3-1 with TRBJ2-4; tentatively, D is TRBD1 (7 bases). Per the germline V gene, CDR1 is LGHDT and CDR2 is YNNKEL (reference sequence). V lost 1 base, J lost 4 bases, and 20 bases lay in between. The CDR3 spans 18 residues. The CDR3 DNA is TGTGCCAGCAGCCAAGTCTCGTATCGGGGGACAGCGAAAAACATTCAGTACTTC. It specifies CASSQVSYRGTAKNIQYF.

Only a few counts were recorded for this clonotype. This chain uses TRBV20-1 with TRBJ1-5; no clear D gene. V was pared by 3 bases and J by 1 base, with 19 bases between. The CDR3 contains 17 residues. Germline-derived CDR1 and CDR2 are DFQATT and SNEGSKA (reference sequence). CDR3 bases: TGCAGTGCTAGGTCGTCGGAGGGTCGGCAGAGCAATCAGCCCCAGCATTTT. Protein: CSARSSEGRQSNQPQHF.

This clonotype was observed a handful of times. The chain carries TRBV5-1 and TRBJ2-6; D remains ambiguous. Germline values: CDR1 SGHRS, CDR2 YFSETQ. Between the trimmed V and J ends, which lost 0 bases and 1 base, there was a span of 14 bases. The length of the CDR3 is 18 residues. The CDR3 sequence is CASSLAAGTYSGANVLTF. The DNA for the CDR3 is TGCGCCAGCAGCTTGGCGGCAGGAACGTATTCTGGGGCCAACGTCCTGACTTTC.